This T cell receptor (beta chain) was sequenced during a study of T cells after yellow fever vaccination. Study results and limitations: In post-booster samples, most primary-vaccination clones reappeared (approximately 97% CD4, over 70% CD8). A faster peak, day 5 versus 15, was reached by the weaker secondary response. FACS-sorted repertoires could contain abundant clonotypes contaminating from the bulk population.

Making TCR cDNA involved 5'RACE template switching, which added UMIs and a universal primer site. TCRdb itself ran the 5' RACE reads through MiXCR, one entry per CDR3 protein. The table records just under 600,000 distinct CDR3 sequences, roughly 13% of them present only once. Germline V lookup: CDR1 SQVTM, CDR2 ANQGSEA. This CDR3 region has 12 residues. The ends lost 3 bases at V and 9 bases at J; junction bases unmatched: 5. This clonotype was seen a few times. Its antigen is as yet unknown. This clonotype was sampled from a man aged 30 to 45 who received the YFV17D yellow fever vaccine. The specimen comprised PBMCs, sampled on the day of the yellow fever booster vaccination. The genes are TRBV29-1 and TRBJ2-4; 7 nucleotides line up with TRBD2. The CDR3 sequence: CSVEAGDGIQYF. The CDR3 DNA reads as TGCAGCGTTGAGGCGGGAGATGGCATTCAGTACTTC. The whole variable domain, filled in from reference TRBV29-1 and TRBJ2-4, reads SAVISQKPSRDICQRGTSLTIQCQVDSQVTMMFWYRQQPGQSLTLIATANQGSEATYESGFVIDKFPISRPNLTFSTLTVSNMSPEDSSIYLCSVEAGDGIQYFGAGTRLSVL.